Listed below are T cell receptor beta chains from one sample, sequenced in a study of a mutant IDH1 vaccine in newly diagnosed glioma. Their antigens remain unidentified. This table comes from immunoSEQ multiplex PCR, and its TCRdb copy is limited to in-frame clones, with some not included. The repertoire holds some 42,000 clones, with around 74% as singletons. Sample: PBMCs, taken from a glioma patient whose treatment included an IDH1 peptide vaccine. These receptors were obtained from a man aged 45-65 years with glioma. Both conserved end residues are part of each CDR3. The order of the fields is V gene, CDR3 protein.

TRBV30 CAWMIGGGQDTQYF
TRBV2 CASKTGGGGYTF
TRBV5-4 CASSQIGLAGRNEQFF
TRBV4-2 CASSQVAGTGSEKLFF
TRBV7-2 CASSFTSGGPYEQYF
TRBV5-6 CASNLRRGGYDEQYF
TRBV14 CASSLQTGNYEQYF
TRBV27 CASSLLEGTGGLFTAKAFF
TRBV7-2 CASSSSGTSPSGEQYF
TRBV2 CASREQGAGNQPQHF
TRBV5-4 CASSFLMTSGGGGANVLTF
TRBV4-3 CASSQEGSGNTIYF
TRBV7-2 CASSLRGGENYGYTF
TRBV30 CAWSVGGDQPQHF
TRBV7-2 CASSPSSGTGGYEQYF
TRBV12-1 CASSLKTAPDTGELFF
TRBV20-1 CSARGGSEAFF
TRBV6-6 CASRLRRGSQPQHF
TRBV20-1 CSAQNTEAFF
TRBV6-6 CASWGGAVRPLHF
TRBV29-1 CSGGLGGGATNTGELFF
TRBV18 CASSSRDTIRAFF
TRBV7-2 CASSPSLAGSGYTF
TRBV9 CASSADWTGNTEAFF
TRBV14 CASSQEQRTSGGTGELFF
TRBV2 CASSLDRAGGYTF
TRBV7-9 CASSTSRDEQFF
TRBV10-1 CASSEIASGRNEQFF
TRBV29-1 CSVEVRAGQYF
TRBV27 CASRSGLAGNEQFF
TRBV19 CASSKDTYYGYTF
TRBV7-2 CASSYENTGELFF
TRBV5-6 CASSGAGGIGQPQHF
TRBV18 CASSSGTGVMNTEAFF
TRBV28 CASSGTPSYEQYF